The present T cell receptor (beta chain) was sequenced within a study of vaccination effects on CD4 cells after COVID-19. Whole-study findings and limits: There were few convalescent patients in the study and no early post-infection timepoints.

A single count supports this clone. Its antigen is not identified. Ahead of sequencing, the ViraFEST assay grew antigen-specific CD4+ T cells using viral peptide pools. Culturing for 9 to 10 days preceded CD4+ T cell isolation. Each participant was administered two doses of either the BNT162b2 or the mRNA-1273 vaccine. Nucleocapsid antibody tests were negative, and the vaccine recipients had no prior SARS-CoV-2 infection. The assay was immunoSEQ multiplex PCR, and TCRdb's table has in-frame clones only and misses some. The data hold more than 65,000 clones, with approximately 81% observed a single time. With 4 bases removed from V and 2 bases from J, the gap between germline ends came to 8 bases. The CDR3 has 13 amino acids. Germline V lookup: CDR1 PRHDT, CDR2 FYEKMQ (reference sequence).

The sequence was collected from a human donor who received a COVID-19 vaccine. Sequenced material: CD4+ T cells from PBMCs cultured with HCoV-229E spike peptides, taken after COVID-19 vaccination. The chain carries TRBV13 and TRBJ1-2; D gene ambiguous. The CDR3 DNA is TGTGCCAGCAGCTCCTCCCAGAACTATGGCTACACCTTC. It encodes CASSSSQNYGYTF. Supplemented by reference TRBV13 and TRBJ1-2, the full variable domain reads AAGVIQSPRHLIKEKRETATLKCYPIPRHDTVYWYQQGPGQDPQFLISFYEKMQSDKGSIPDRFSAQQFSDYHSELNMSSLELGDSALYFCASSSSQNYGYTFGSGTRLTVV.